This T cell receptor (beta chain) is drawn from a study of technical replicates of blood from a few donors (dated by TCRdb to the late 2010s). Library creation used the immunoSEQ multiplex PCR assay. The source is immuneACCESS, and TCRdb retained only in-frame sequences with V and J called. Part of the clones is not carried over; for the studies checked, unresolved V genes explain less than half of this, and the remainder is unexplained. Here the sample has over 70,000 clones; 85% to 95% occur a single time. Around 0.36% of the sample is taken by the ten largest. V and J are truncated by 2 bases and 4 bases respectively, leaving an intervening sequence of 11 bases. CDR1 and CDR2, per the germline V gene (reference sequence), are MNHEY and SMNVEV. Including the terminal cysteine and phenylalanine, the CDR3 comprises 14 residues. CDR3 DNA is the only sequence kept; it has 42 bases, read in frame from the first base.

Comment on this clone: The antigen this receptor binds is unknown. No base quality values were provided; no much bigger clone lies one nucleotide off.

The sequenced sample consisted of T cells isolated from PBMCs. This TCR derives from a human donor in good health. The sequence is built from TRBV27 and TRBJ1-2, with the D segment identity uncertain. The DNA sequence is TGTGCCAGCAGTTTAAGGTGGCAGGTCTATGGCTACACCTTC. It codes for CASSLRWQVYGYTF.